Sequencing of this T cell receptor beta chain was carried out in a study of cytomegalovirus exposure and HLA in healthy donors. The repertoire was sequenced with immunoSEQ multiplex PCR; TCRdb's copy has only in-frame clones and lacks some. The sample has 120,000 to 150,000 clones; roughly 86% are singletons. A note on this clone: What it recognizes is unknown.

Overall study findings and caveats: Under in vitro conditions, a few CMV-associated chains were confirmed as specific for CMV antigens.

The CDR3 contains 13 residues. V trimming: 8 bases; J trimming: 0 bases; junction bases outside the gene matches: 5. CDR1 and CDR2 from the germline V gene are GTSNPN and SVGIG (reference sequence). The sequenced material came from PBMCs. This sequence joins TRBV30 and TRBJ2-3; TRBD2 aligns across 7 bases. This receptor was identified in a man younger than 35 in good health and CMV-seropositive. The CDR3 nucleotides are TGTGCCGAGAAGCGGGGTAGCACAGATACGCAGTATTTT. Its protein is CAEKRGSTDTQYF.